This entry lists 24 T cell receptor beta chains sequenced from one sample in a study of T cell responses to AZD1222 COVID-19 vaccine. Here immunoSEQ multiplex PCR was the method, and the copy in TCRdb shows in-frame clones only, minus some. The table has around 120,000 clones, 90% seen once. This sample comprised peripheral blood, obtained on day 0 of AZD1222 vaccination. The receptors here all came from an adult in good health.

The chain joins TRBV2 to TRBJ2-5; 14 bases line up with TRBD2. Germline CDR1 SNHLY, CDR2 FYNNEI. This CDR3 region has 16 residues. The trim removed 6 bases at V and 5 bases at J, leaving 8 bases unmatched. Written as DNA, the CDR3 is TGTGCCAGCAGGGGACTAGCGGGAGTCTCATGGGAGACCCAGTACTTC. It yields the protein CASRGLAGVSWETQYF.

The V and J genes are TRBV7-2 and TRBJ1-1; D gene ambiguous. This CDR3 contains 10 residues. Germline loops: CDR1 SGHTA, CDR2 FQGNSA. The germline V and J ends were trimmed by 6 bases and 1 base, with 0 bases remaining between them. The CDR3 DNA reads TGTGCCAGCAGGAACACTGAAGCTTTCTTT. It is translated as CASRNTEAFF.

This rearrangement joins TRBV7-2 to TRBJ2-4; perhaps TRBD2 as D (6 bases). This CDR3 spans 15 amino acids. V was pared by 5 bases and J by 0 bases, with 11 bases between. CDR1 is SGHTA, CDR2 FQGNSA, per germline. The CDR3 reads CASSPPGVAKNIQYF. CDR3 nucleotides: TGTGCCAGCAGCCCTCCGGGAGTAGCCAAAAACATTCAGTACTTC.

This clone was seen a handful of times. The chain uses TRBV5-1 and TRBJ2-1; TRBD2 matches at 8 bases. Losses at the gene ends were 4 bases for V and 3 bases for J; bases not matched to a gene: 3. The CDR3 is 14 amino acids. Germline V gene lookup returns CDR1 SGHRS and CDR2 YFSETQ. The DNA for the CDR3 is TGCGCCAGCAGCCCCGGGACTAGCTACAATGAGCAGTTCTTC. Its protein product is CASSPGTSYNEQFF.

The chain is built from TRBV28 and TRBJ1-1; 8 bases align to TRBD1. This CDR3 is 12 amino acids long. Germline CDR1 reads MDHEN; CDR2 reads SYDVKM. V lost 6 bases and J lost 6; bases outside the gene matches: 3. The CDR3: CASRDRVAEAFF. DNA for the CDR3: TGTGCCAGCAGGGACAGGGTCGCTGAAGCTTTCTTT.

The rearrangement links TRBV15 to TRBJ2-2, with TRBD1 identical over 10 bases. The CDR3 runs to 16 residues. Unmatched junction bases numbered 6, after V lost 3 bases and J lost 5 bases. Germline values: CDR1 LNHNV, CDR2 YYDKDF (reference sequence). The CDR3 DNA is TGTGCCACCAGCAGGGGACAGGGGCGGGAAACCGGGGAGCTGTTTTTT. It translates to CATSRGQGRETGELFF.

The genes are TRBV6-5 and TRBJ2-7; 13 bases fit TRBD2. Germline V gives CDR1 MNHEY, CDR2 SVGAGI. The CDR3 covers 15 residues. V lost 5 bases to trimming and J lost 7 bases; unmatched junction nucleotides: 8. This CDR3 reads CASSRGTSGKGEQYF. CDR3 nucleotides: TGTGCCAGCAGTCGAGGGACTAGCGGGAAAGGTGAGCAGTACTTC.

This chain links TRBV3-1 (or the pseudogene TRBV3-2) with TRBJ2-5, with 10 bases matching TRBD2. The trim removed 0 bases at V and 4 bases at J, leaving 5 bases unmatched. The CDR3 has 16 residues. CDR1 is LGHDT and CDR2 is YNNKEL in the germline V gene (reference sequence). The chain's CDR3 is CASSQDTASGRETQYF. The CDR3 nucleotides are TGTGCCAGCAGCCAAGATACGGCTAGCGGGAGAGAGACCCAGTACTTC.

The genes are TRBV6-6 and TRBJ1-5, with 7 bases identical to TRBD1. There are 15 residues in the CDR3. Germline-derived CDR1 and CDR2 are MNHNY and SVGAGI (reference sequence). Unmatched junction bases numbered 10, after V lost 7 bases and J lost 4 bases. The CDR3 DNA reads as TGTGCCAGCACCCGGACAGGTGCCCCTAATCAGCCCCAGCATTTT. Protein product: CASTRTGAPNQPQHF.

The genes are TRBV5-4 and TRBJ2-7; D is possibly TRBD2 (5 bases). V gave up 4 bases and J gave up 6 bases, with 14 bases separating them. The CDR3 runs to 13 residues. Germline CDR1 is SGHNT and CDR2 is YYREEE (reference sequence). The CDR3 spells CASSTRGPREQYF. The CDR3 DNA reads TGTGCCAGCAGCACCCGGGGTCCTCGCGAGCAGTACTTC.

Details on this clone: Other DNA sequences within the sample encode an identical CDR3. The CDR3 DNA reads as TGTGCCAGCAGTGAGTTAGCGGGAGGGTACAATGAGCAGTTCTTC. Translated: CASSELAGGYNEQFF. The chain joins TRBV6-1 to TRBJ2-1; 11 bases agree with TRBD2. CDR3 length: 15 residues. The trim removed 3 bases at V and 4 bases at J, leaving 2 bases unmatched. Germline CDR1 MNHNS, CDR2 SASEGT.

The chain's CDR3 is CASSRGSGITVGELFF. In DNA form, the CDR3 reads TGTGCCAGCAGCCGGGGGAGCGGGATAACGGTCGGGGAGCTGTTTTTT. This sequence joins TRBV7-9 and TRBJ2-2; 7 bases align to TRBD2. Germline V CDR1 and CDR2: SEHNR, FQNEAQ (reference sequence). There are 16 residues in the CDR3. V shed 5 bases and J 7 bases; nucleotides not matched to a gene: 13.

The chain carries TRBV23-1 and TRBJ2-5; unclear D gene. TRBV23-1 is an ORF, and what it does is uncertain. Trimming stripped 4 bases from V and 0 bases from J, with 15 bases between. This CDR3 contains 16 residues. The CDR3 reads CASSRFPDTYQETQYF. The CDR3 coding sequence is TGCGCCAGCAGTCGGTTTCCAGATACGTACCAAGAGACCCAGTACTTC.

The V and J genes are TRBV29-1 and TRBJ2-7; TRBD1 matches at 7 bases. The CDR3 consists of 13 residues. The V gene's germline CDR1 is SQVTM and CDR2 ANQGSEA. The trim removed 6 bases at V and 0 bases at J, leaving 5 bases unmatched. In nucleotides, the CDR3 is TGCAGCGTCAGAGGACAGGTCTCCTACGAGCAGTACTTC. This codes for CSVRGQVSYEQYF.

The V gene is TRBV5-1, the J gene TRBJ2-1, with D hard to call. The CDR3 is 13 residues long. The germline V gene encodes CDR1 SGHRS and CDR2 YFSETQ. Between the trimmed V and J ends, which lost 5 bases and 4 bases, there was a span of 10 bases. CDR3 DNA: TGCGCCAGCAGACGAGACCCGTACAATGAGCAGTTCTTC. The encoded protein is CASRRDPYNEQFF.

The chain combines TRBV5-1 with TRBJ1-2; 9 nucleotides line up with TRBD1. Germline V CDR1 and CDR2: SGHRS, YFSETQ. V gave up 4 bases and J gave up 6 bases; unmatched junction bases: 13. The CDR3 is 16 residues long. In DNA form, the CDR3 reads TGCGCCAGCAGCCCGCGTCCGGGACAGGGAGGCGATGGCTACACCTTC. This codes for CASSPRPGQGGDGYTF.

This chain links TRBV18 with TRBJ2-7; D could derive from TRBD1 or TRBD2 (5 bases each). The CDR3 has 14 residues. The germline CDR1 and CDR2 sequences are KGHSH and LQKENI. The germline V and J ends were trimmed by 4 bases and 0 bases, with 10 bases remaining between them. The CDR3 DNA reads TGTGCCAGCTCACAGGGGACCAGCTCCTACGAGCAGTACTTC. Protein sequence: CASSQGTSSYEQYF. The full variable domain, its missing parts supplied by reference TRBV18 and TRBJ2-7, is NAGVMQNPRHLVRRRGQEARLRCSPMKGHSHVYWYRQLPEEGLKFMVYLQKENIIDESGMPKERFSAEFPKEGPSILRIQQVVRGDSAAYFCASSQGTSSYEQYFGPGTRLTVT.

Here the CDR3 DNA reads TGCGCCAGCAGCACCCCAGGGATTCAAGATACGCAGTATTTT. This translates into CASSTPGIQDTQYF. V is TRBV4-1 and J is TRBJ2-3; possibly TRBD1 for D (5 bases). V was shortened by 5 bases and J by 5 bases, with 14 bases between the two germline ends. The CDR3 consists of 14 residues. Germline assignment: CDR1 MGHRA and CDR2 YSYEKL.

V gene TRBV7-2 combines with J gene TRBJ2-3; no reliable D call. The length of the CDR3 is 15 residues. Per germline, CDR1 SGHTA and CDR2 FQGNSA. The V end was cut by 1 base, the J end by 5 bases, with 13 bases between. CDR3 sequence (DNA): TGTGCCAGCAGCTTAGGGGCCCCCCCCCAAGATACGCAGTATTTT. Its protein product is CASSLGAPPQDTQYF.

The rearrangement uses TRBV7-8 and TRBJ2-3; no clear D gene. V gave up 0 bases and J gave up 2 bases, with 12 bases separating them. The CDR3 runs 16 residues. Germline V gene data show CDR1 as SGHVS and CDR2 as FQNEAQ. The CDR3 region has the DNA TGTGCCAGCAGCTTAGCAGCTTCCCGTCCCACAGATACGCAGTATTTT. Translated, it gives CASSLAASRPTDTQYF. Looking up the rest from reference TRBV7-8 and TRBJ2-3 gives the full variable domain: GAGVSQSPRYKVAKRGQDVALRCDPISGHVSLFWYQQALGQGPEFLTYFQNEAQLDKSGLPSDRFFAERPEGSVSTLKIQRTQQEDSAVYLCASSLAASRPTDTQYFGPGTRLTVL.

This rearrangement joins TRBV7-9 to TRBJ2-2; unclear D gene. V was clipped by 5 bases and J by 1 base, with 11 bases between them. From germline, CDR1 is SEHNR and CDR2 FQNEAQ (reference sequence). CDR3 size: 15 residues. The CDR3 DNA reads as TGTGCCAGCAGCCGCGAGTGGGGGAACACCGGGGAGCTGTTTTTT. Encoded protein: CASSREWGNTGELFF.

The genes are TRBV5-4 and TRBJ2-7, with 12 bases that match TRBD1. Germline V gene sequence: CDR1 SGHNT, CDR2 YYREEE (reference sequence). The CDR3 length is 16 residues. J was trimmed by 3 bases and V by 0 bases; bases with no gene match: 4. In nucleotides, the CDR3 is TGTGCCAGCAGCTTGGGGGGACAGGGGGCTTACTACGAGCAGTACTTC. Translated: CASSLGGQGAYYEQYF.

This clone was seen once. V gene TRBV19 combines with J gene TRBJ1-5; TRBD1 might be the D (6 bases). In germline, CDR1 is LNHDA, CDR2 SQIVND (reference sequence). V was pared by 3 bases and J by 0 bases, with 15 bases between. This CDR3 has 17 residues. The CDR3 bases are TGTGCCAGTAGTATTACATCAGGGGAGGATAGCAATCAGCCCCAGCATTTT. This encodes CASSITSGEDSNQPQHF.

The chain recombines TRBV5-1 with TRBJ2-7, with D perhaps matching TRBD1 (6 bases). Germline V gene sequence: CDR1 SGHRS, CDR2 YFSETQ. Trimming cost V 0 bases and J 3 bases, with 7 bases left between them. The CDR3 loop spans 13 amino acids. The CDR3 loop is CASSLDRVYEQYF. CDR3 nucleotides: TGCGCCAGCAGCTTGGACAGGGTCTACGAGCAGTACTTC. The variable domain in full, with the rest retrieved from reference TRBV5-1 and TRBJ2-7, is KAGVTQTPRYLIKTRGQQVTLSCSPISGHRSVSWYQQTPGQGLQFLFEYFSETQRNKGNFPGRFSGRQFSNSRSEMNVSTLELGDSALYLCASSLDRVYEQYFGPGTRLTVT.